Sequencing of this T cell receptor (beta chain) was carried out in a study of blood T cell repertoires in COVID-19. The CDR3 covers 15 residues. In germline, CDR1 is MNHEY, CDR2 SVGEGT. V was shortened by 2 bases and J by 0 bases, with 8 bases between the two germline ends. This table comes from immunoSEQ multiplex PCR, and its TCRdb copy is limited to in-frame clones, with some not included. Among some 150,000 clones listed, approximately 82% were seen once. V gene TRBV6-2 or TRBV6-3 combines with J gene TRBJ1-5; no clear D gene. The sequencing input was PBMCs or T cells enriched from blood (not recorded which). The source is a woman in her forties or fifties who had recovered from COVID-19. The CDR3 nucleotides are TGTGCCAGCAGTTACAGACTTTATAGCAATCAGCCCCAGCATTTT. Its protein is CASSYRLYSNQPQHF.